This TCR beta chain was observed in a study of blood T cell repertoires in COVID-19. Turning to the study itself: The United States, Italy and Spain were the sources of the acute and convalescent COVID-19 samples.

Method: immunoSEQ multiplex PCR; TCRdb's copy keeps in-frame clones and lacks some. The sample lists about 280,000 clones, 88% seen once, with under 2.5% in the top ten. Participants reported their clinical history, and cohort assignment relied on those reports. This CDR3 is 16 amino acids long. Germline V gene lookup returns CDR1 KGHDR and CDR2 SFDVKD. V lost 4 bases, J lost 5 bases, and 7 bases stayed unmatched. The material sequenced was PBMCs or T cells enriched from blood (not recorded which). The chain uses TRBV24-1 and TRBJ2-5; TRBD2 matches at 12 bases. The receptor comes from an older woman in a cohort exposed to, infected with or recovered from COVID-19 (not recorded which). CDR3 bases: TGTGCCACCAGTGAGCCGACTAGCGGGAGTACGGAGACCCAGTACTTC. It is translated as CATSEPTSGSTETQYF.